The source of this T cell receptor beta chain is a study of beta chain features in type 1 diabetes (dated by TCRdb to between 2018 and 2020). With respect to the entire study: Mean age, gender distribution, total cell number and subset yield were not different between patients and healthy donors. A total of 107,917,701 sorted cells were examined across all samples, and the number of cells per subset was strongly correlated with RNA yield. Regulatory and stem cell-like memory subsets were isolated from only 8 patients and roughly eight healthy donors, whereas naive and central memory subsets came from all 30 or so donors. The study compared TCRB repertoires of sorted circulating CD4+ T cell subsets between recently diagnosed type 1 diabetes patients and matched healthy donors. Broad study findings and their caveats: Shorter templates might be favored by PCR, yet because patient and control samples were amplified and corrected together, any such skew would affect both groups equally. Type 1 diabetes patients showed a moderate but significant shortening of TCRB CDR3 length in all four CD4+ subsets. Because cDNA was sequenced instead of genomic DNA, activated cells with high expression could be over-represented, although the groups did not differ in activation or CD3 levels. At VDJ recombination sites, patients with type 1 diabetes made fewer insertions and deleted more nucleotides, a pattern implying thymic rearrangement abnormalities. Naive, central memory and regulatory TCRB repertoires appeared more similar among patients than among healthy donors. Because the HLA sub-analyses included only small numbers of individuals, any influence of HLA type on TCRB rearrangement was left unresolved.

This clone showed up just a few times. There is no known antigen for this receptor. No per-base quality is available; no much larger clone lies one base away. V was cut back by 0 bases and J by 8 bases, leaving a gap of 10 bases between them. The germline V gene provides CDR1 LGHNA and CDR2 YNFKEQ. Taken from cysteine to phenylalanine, the CDR3 has 13 residues. Only the CDR3 portion is preserved as DNA: 39 bases, with reading frame beginning at the first base. All of the isolated RNA was reverse transcribed with the High Capacity cDNA Reverse Transcription Kit, so expressed TCRB transcripts were sequenced. Deep immunoSEQ sequencing was applied to naive, central memory and regulatory T cell samples, giving an average of about 3.6 million total reads per sample. After sorted cells were lysed in RLT buffer, RNA was extracted with DNase-treated RNeasy Micro or Mini kits, with the choice depending on cell number. Each cell subset was processed on its own to prevent cross-contamination, while patient and healthy donor samples were processed together. TCRB sequences were amplified from cDNA with the immunoSEQ multiplex PCR, producing 87-bp fragments spanning the CDR3 region. The amplicons were sequenced using the Illumina HiSeq platform. The published analysis was carried out like this. Synthetic template baselines were used to correct PCR bias computationally, reads within Hamming distance 2 were collapsed, and singletons that could not be merged were discarded. Reads were aligned to IMGT to assign V, D and J genes, CDR3 length, and insertions or deletions at six rearrangement sites. Within each subset, clonotype counts were normalized to sorted cell number, and only after that were true diversity and Gini coefficients computed with the tcR R package. The overlap coefficient, calculated on TCRB nucleotide sequences, was used to quantify repertoire sharing. The source is immuneACCESS, and TCRdb retained only in-frame sequences with V and J called. Part of the clones is not carried over; for the studies checked, unresolved V genes explain less than half of this, and the remainder is unexplained. D and trimming were read from the DNA, whereas the V and J calls and clone size are those reported in that table. Within this sample are 120,000 or so clones, with about 18% of them counted one time only. The top ten clones comprise approximately 2.5% of the sample.

Each donor gave one peripheral blood draw, averaging approximately 120 mL, which was collected into heparinised tubes. Using a panel that included CD45RO, CCR7, CD25, CD127, CD95 and CD27, naive, central memory, regulatory and stem cell-like memory CD4+ T cells were sorted on a BD FACSAria II. A purity above 95% was achieved for all sorted populations. Right away, PBMCs were isolated by Lymphoprep density gradient centrifugation and were stained directly, with no culture step. So that batch effects would be minimized, each experiment stained and sorted samples in pairs, pairing one healthy donor with one patient.

The V gene is TRBV4-2 and the J gene is TRBJ1-2, with an unclear D gene assignment. This TCR was recovered from a man between 18 and 29 years old with type 1 diabetes. The sample consisted of central memory CD4+ T cells from blood. The DNA sequence is given as TGTGCCAGCAGCCAAGATCTGTCGGAGGGCTACACCTTC. It encodes CASSQDLSEGYTF.